This TCR beta chain was recovered during a study of T-cell memory formation after mild COVID-19. Whole-study context: TCR clusters showed largely donor specificity.

Comments on this clonotype: The antigen is undetermined.

J was trimmed by 2 bases and V by 3 bases; bases with no gene match: 4. From germline, CDR1 is KGHDR and CDR2 SFDVKD. The CDR3 totals 15 residues. Sample barcodes and UMIs were carried by the TCR alpha and TCR beta cDNA libraries that 5'RACE generated with constant-segment primers. TCRdb itself ran the 5' RACE reads through MiXCR, one entry per CDR3 protein. Among roughly 130,000 distinct CDR3 sequences listed, approximately 6.3% were seen once. The study, taken as a whole, reports: CD4+ contracting clones were found mainly in CM and EM, and CD8+ ones in EMRA.

The sample taken for sequencing was PBMCs or a T cell subset sorted from them (not recorded which). The TCR originated in an adult woman who had mild COVID-19 (a few samples of this study predate the infection). Cell type and time point are not known. J is TRBJ2-3 and V is TRBV24-1; 7 bases agree with TRBD1. The chain's CDR3 is CATSDRDRATDTQYF. As DNA, the CDR3 is TGTGCCACCAGTGATAGGGACAGAGCCACAGATACGCAGTATTTT.